The clone carrying this T cell receptor beta chain was observed once. No antigen is known for it. 60 Vbeta and 13 Jbeta primers were used in PCR. TCRdb keeps only in-frame clones here, not all; method: immunoSEQ multiplex PCR. The data contain about 120,000 clones, about 68% of them singletons. The CDR3 extends over 16 amino acids. The germline V and J ends were trimmed by 5 bases and 0 bases, with 14 bases remaining between them. Per the germline V gene, CDR1 is SGDLS and CDR2 is YYNGEE. The entry originates in a study of cytomegalovirus exposure and HLA in healthy donors. Study-level results: According to an earlier analysis, most TCR beta V segments yielded productive rearrangements about 87% or about 30% of the time.

This chain links TRBV9 with TRBJ2-2; weak D call: TRBD1 (6 bases). Sequencing used PBMCs. The receptor was isolated from a woman in her forties in good health and CMV-seropositive. As DNA, the CDR3 is TGTGCCAGCAGTTCTAGAGAGGGGGCGAACACCGGGGAGCTGTTTTTT. The encoded protein is CASSSREGANTGELFF.